These 10 T cell receptor beta chains were all obtained from the same sample, sequenced in a study of cytomegalovirus exposure and HLA in healthy donors (dated by TCRdb to 2016 to 2017). Library generation was performed with the immunoSEQ multiplex PCR assay. For the multiplex PCR, a mixture combining 60 forward primers for TCR Vbeta segments and 13 reverse primers for TCR Jbeta segments was used. This is the immuneACCESS table as TCRdb keeps it, with only in-frame sequences that have V and J called. A part of the clones is gone; compared with another copy, unresolved V genes explain less than half, and the rest is unexplained. The sample has about 130,000 clones on record, 82% of them singletons. In total, the top ten clones hold roughly 8.2% of the sample. Sequenced input: PBMCs. These receptors all come from a woman aged 50 to 60 in good health and CMV-seropositive.

The gene calls are TRBV15 and TRBJ2-7; 7 bases map to TRBD1. V shed 1 base and J 3 bases; nucleotides not matched to a gene: 6. The length of the CDR3 is 15 residues. Germline V gene data show CDR1 as LNHNV and CDR2 as YYDKDF (reference sequence). CDR3 coding DNA: TGTGCCACCAGCAGAGCATACCGGGACAGCTACGAGCAGTACTTC. Translating it yields CATSRAYRDSYEQYF.

In DNA form, the CDR3 reads TGTGCCAGCAGCTCGGGACAGGGATCTGGCTACACCTTC. Translation gives CASSSGQGSGYTF. The genes are TRBV7-3 and TRBJ1-2; 9 nucleotides align to TRBD1. The CDR3 is 13 residues long. V lost 4 bases to trimming and J lost 7 bases; unmatched junction nucleotides: 4. CDR1 is SGHTA and CDR2 is FQGTGA in the germline V gene.

The CDR3 here is CASSSPREEEQRLANYGYTF. The CDR3 bases are TGTGCCAGCAGTTCCCCCCGGGAGGAGGAGCAGAGACTAGCTAACTATGGCTACACCTTC. The rearrangement links TRBV28 to TRBJ1-2; D call uncertain. Germline V lookup: CDR1 MDHEN, CDR2 SYDVKM. The CDR3 is 20 residues long. Trimming took 4 bases from V and 0 from J, leaving 27 bases between them.

CDR3 in DNA: TGTGCCAGCAGTTTAGGAGTGAGACGGACAGATCAGCCCCAGCATTTT. Amino acid sequence: CASSLGVRRTDQPQHF. The genes are TRBV28 and TRBJ1-5, with D tentatively TRBD1 (6 bases). The CDR3 is 16 amino acids. Germline assignment: CDR1 MDHEN and CDR2 SYDVKM. Between the trimmed V and J ends, which lost 2 bases and 5 bases, there was a span of 16 bases.

The V and J genes are TRBV7-8 and TRBJ2-1, with a weak D call TRBD2 (6 bases). Per germline, CDR1 SGHVS and CDR2 FQNEAQ. This CDR3 has 12 amino acids. Trimming pared 3 bases from V and 8 bases from J, leaving 8 bases between. The DNA of the CDR3 is TGTGCCAGCAGCTTTGGGACTGATGAGCAGTTCTTC. It is translated as CASSFGTDEQFF.

This clone was observed a few times. The rearrangement links TRBV19 to TRBJ2-6; a weak D match, TRBD1 (6 bases). The germline V gene encodes CDR1 LNHDA and CDR2 SQIVND (reference sequence). V was cut by 5 bases and J by 4 bases, with 12 bases left in between. The CDR3 loop spans 15 amino acids. The CDR3 bases are TGTGCCAGTAGTTCACAGGGAGCAGGGGCCAACGTCCTGACTTTC. Residues: CASSSQGAGANVLTF. The entire variable domain, with the rest obtained from reference TRBV19 and TRBJ2-6, is as follows: DGGITQSPKYLFRKEGQNVTLSCEQNLNHDAMYWYRQDPGQGLRLIYYSQIVNDFQKGDIAEGYSVSREKKESFPLTVTSAQKNPTAFYLCASSSQGAGANVLTFGAGSRLTVL.

The chain recombines TRBV2 with TRBJ2-1; 15 nucleotides align to TRBD2. CDR1 and CDR2 from the germline V gene are SNHLY and FYNNEI. This CDR3 is built from 19 residues. Unmatched junction bases numbered 9, after V lost 2 bases and J lost 4 bases. In DNA, the CDR3 is TGTGCCAGCAGTGAATTGGGACTAGCGGGAGGACTTACTTACAATGAGCAGTTCTTC. This codes for CASSELGLAGGLTYNEQFF.

The J gene is TRBJ1-3, the V gene TRBV5-8; 7 nucleotides line up with TRBD1. This CDR3 comprises 15 residues. J gave up 0 bases and V 3 bases, and 3 bases lay outside the gene matches. Germline V gene sequence: CDR1 SGHTS, CDR2 YDEGEE. Written as DNA, the CDR3 is TGTGCCAGCAGCTGGGGACAGATCTCTGGAAACACCATATATTTT. Its protein is CASSWGQISGNTIYF.

The genes are TRBV5-4 and TRBJ2-7; TRBD2 agrees at 8 bases. CDR1 and CDR2 (germline): SGHNT, YYREEE (reference sequence). V dropped 4 bases and J dropped 6; count of bases not matched to a gene: 15. The CDR3 has 16 residues. In DNA form, the CDR3 reads TGTGCCAGCAGCCCGTCGGGAGGGGAAGGGACGAGCGAGCAGTACTTC. This codes for CASSPSGGEGTSEQYF.

This chain joins TRBV19 and TRBJ2-6; D is possibly TRBD1 (6 bases). The CDR3 is made up of 16 amino acids. Trimming removed 6 bases from V and 1 base from J, with 13 bases in between. Germline V gives CDR1 LNHDA, CDR2 SQIVND (reference sequence). This CDR3 reads CASSPGHLSGANVLTF. The DNA for the CDR3 is TGTGCCAGTAGCCCGGGACACCTTTCTGGGGCCAACGTCCTGACTTTC.